This TCR beta chain was sequenced during a study of OX40 agonist ivuxolimab in advanced cancers. Study-wide background: An agonistic human IgG2 monoclonal antibody against OX40 (CD134) was given. Study-wide results and limits: There were also nonresponders showing low normalized T-cell clonal expansion. Expanded clones tended on average to be more numerous among CD8+ T cells than CD4+.

Germline CDR1 is SQVTM and CDR2 is ANQGSEA. The V and J ends lost 1 base and 5 bases, in that order; junction bases with no gene match: 8. There are 15 residues in the CDR3. Anyone with autoimmune disease history or systemic immunosuppression was excluded. In regard to this clone: Its antigen is unidentified.

Only in-frame clones appear in the TCRdb table, and some are missing; sequencing was by immunoSEQ multiplex PCR. This table has 20,000 to 30,000 clones, approximately 85% appearing once. Sequencing used CD4+ or CD8+ T cells sorted from blood, obtained in a trial of the OX40 agonist ivuxolimab. The TCR comes from an adult with an advanced solid tumor such as melanoma, head and neck, liver or kidney cancer. This chain joins TRBV29-1 and TRBJ1-2, with 9 bases fitting TRBD1. The CDR3 is CSVEGTGVKSYGYTF. CDR3 coding DNA: TGCAGCGTTGAAGGGACAGGGGTAAAGTCATATGGCTACACCTTC.